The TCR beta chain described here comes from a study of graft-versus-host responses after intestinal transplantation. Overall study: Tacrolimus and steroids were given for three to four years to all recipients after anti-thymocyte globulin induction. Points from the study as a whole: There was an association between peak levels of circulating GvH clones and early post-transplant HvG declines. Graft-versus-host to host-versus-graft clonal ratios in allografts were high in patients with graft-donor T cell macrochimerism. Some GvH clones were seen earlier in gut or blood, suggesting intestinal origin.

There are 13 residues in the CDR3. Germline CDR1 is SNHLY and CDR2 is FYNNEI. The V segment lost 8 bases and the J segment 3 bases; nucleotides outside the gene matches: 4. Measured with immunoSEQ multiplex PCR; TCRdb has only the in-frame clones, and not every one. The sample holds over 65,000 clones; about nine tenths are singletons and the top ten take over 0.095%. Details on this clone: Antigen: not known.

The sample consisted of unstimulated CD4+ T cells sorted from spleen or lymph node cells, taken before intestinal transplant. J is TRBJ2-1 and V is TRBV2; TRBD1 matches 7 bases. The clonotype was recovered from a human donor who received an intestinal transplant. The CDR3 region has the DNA TGTGCCAGCGACCGACAGGGCTACAATGAGCAGTTCTTC. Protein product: CASDRQGYNEQFF.